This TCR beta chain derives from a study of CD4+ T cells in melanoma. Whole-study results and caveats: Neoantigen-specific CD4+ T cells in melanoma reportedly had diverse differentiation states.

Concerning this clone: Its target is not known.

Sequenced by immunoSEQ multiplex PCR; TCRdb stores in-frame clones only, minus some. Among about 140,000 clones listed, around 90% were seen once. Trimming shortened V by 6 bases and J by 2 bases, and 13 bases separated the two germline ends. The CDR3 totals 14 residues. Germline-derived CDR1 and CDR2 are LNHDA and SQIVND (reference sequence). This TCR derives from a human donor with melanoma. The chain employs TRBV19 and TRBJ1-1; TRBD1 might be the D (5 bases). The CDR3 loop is CASSLPGTNTEAFF. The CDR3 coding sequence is TGTGCCAGTAGCCTCCCGGGGACTAACACTGAAGCTTTCTTT.